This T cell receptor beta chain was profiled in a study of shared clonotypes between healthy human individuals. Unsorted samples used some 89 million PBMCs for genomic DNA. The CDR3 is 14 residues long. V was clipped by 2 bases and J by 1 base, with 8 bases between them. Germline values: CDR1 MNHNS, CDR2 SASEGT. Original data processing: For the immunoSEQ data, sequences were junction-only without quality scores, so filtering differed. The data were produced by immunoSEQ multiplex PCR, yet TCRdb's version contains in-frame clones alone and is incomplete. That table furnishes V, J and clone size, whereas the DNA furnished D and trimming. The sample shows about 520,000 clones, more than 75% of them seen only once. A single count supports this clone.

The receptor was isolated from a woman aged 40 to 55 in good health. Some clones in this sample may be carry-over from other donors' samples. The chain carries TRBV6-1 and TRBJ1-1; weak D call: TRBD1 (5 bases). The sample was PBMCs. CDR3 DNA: TGTGCCAGCAGTGAAACGGGGACGAACACTGAAGCTTTCTTT. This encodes CASSETGTNTEAFF.